This T cell receptor (beta chain) was captured in a study of vaccination and CD4 T cells after COVID-19. About the research overall: Post-vaccine specimens were obtained a median about 70 days after dose two (range 14 to 241). Day 14 and days 161 to 241 post-vaccination were the sampling points for a few convalescent patients.

TCRdb redid the calling of the PCR reads with MiXCR, one entry per CDR3 protein. The sample includes about 36,000 distinct CDR3 sequences, about 35% seen only once; the top ten take roughly 6%. General study points: Early post-infection timepoints were missing, and relatively few convalescent patients were studied.

Germline lookup yields CDR1 SGHTA and CDR2 FQGNSA. The CDR3 extends over 12 amino acids. V was clipped by 0 bases and J by 3 bases, with 3 bases between them. As to time point: late sampling 161 to 241 days after vaccination in a few convalescent patients. March to December 2020 was the span of positive PCR dates, which predated US Alpha, Beta and Delta variants. To note about this clonotype: Its antigen is unknown.

Material: CD4+ T cells from blood, obtained about 7 months after SARS-CoV-2 vaccination. The chain joins TRBV7-2 to TRBJ2-7; unclear D gene. This receptor was obtained from a human donor who had recovered from COVID-19. The CDR3 sequence: CASSLAFYEQYF. The CDR3 bases are TGTGCCAGCAGCTTAGCGTTCTACGAGCAGTACTTC.